This T cell receptor (beta chain) was obtained from a study of T-cell reconstitution after alpha-beta-depleted transplantation in children (TCRdb year 2016). As for the study more broadly: T-cell immune reconstitution after TCRalphabeta/CD19-depleted allogeneic hematopoietic cell transplantation in children was quantitatively tracked in the study by means of TCR repertoire profiling.

Library prep was done by PCR. The sequencer listed for this sample is Illumina HiSeq 2500. TCR library preparation used molecular barcoding, with unique molecular identifiers applied to normalize quantification of the TCRbeta repertoire. TCRdb took the public reads, trimmed them with fastp at Q25, ran MiXCR for clone calling and kept in-frame beta chains. Rows with one shared CDR3 protein collapse into an entry with the most common genes and DNA. The sample data list about 460,000 distinct CDR3 sequences, and around 13% of these were observed just once. The top ten clones comprise over 5.5% of the sample. The CDR3, from cysteine to phenylalanine, totals 15 residues. The kept DNA is CDR3 alone, 45 bases in frame from the first base. Trimming removed 4 bases from V and 2 bases from J; the gene matches leave 7 bases unexplained. The germline V gene specifies SGHRS as CDR1 and YFSETQ as CDR2. To note about this clonotype: Its antigen is currently not known. Base qualities are not recorded, but no much larger clone differs from it by a single base.

Specimen: PBMCs from the stem cell graft donor, collected from the stem cell graft. Recombination connected TRBV5-1 to TRBJ2-3, with 7 bases matching TRBD2. This receptor was identified in a human donor who donated a stem cell graft to a child with combined immunodeficiency. CDR3 loop: CASSPSGVNTDTQYF. The nucleotide sequence reads as follows: TGCGCCAGCAGCCCCAGCGGGGTAAACACAGATACGCAGTATTTT.